A selection of T cell receptor beta chains follows, all from one sample in a study of identical twins. In TCRdb, the 5' RACE reads were re-called with MiXCR into one record per CDR3 protein. Of under 250,000 distinct CDR3 sequences listed, less than 8% were seen once; the top ten hold 1.5% to 2.5%. These same records also appear under a second study, on yellow fever vaccine responses in identical twins.

Sequencing used memory (CD45RO+) T cells sorted from blood. The source of these receptors is a woman in her late teens or twenties in good health. Both conserved end residues are part of each CDR3. A D gene is named only where the DNA matches it firmly. Clone size is not always given. Where it is, it says once, few, many or a class for expanded clones.

abundance,j_gene,v_gene,d_gene,CDR3nt,CDR3aa
NA,TRBJ1-2,TRBV20-1,NA,TGCAGTGCTAATACAGGACATATGGTGGGCTACACCTTC,CSANTGHMVGYTF
NA,TRBJ2-5,TRBV19,TRBD2,TGTGCCAGTAGCGGCGGGAGGGCCCTAGAGACCCAGTACTTC,CASSGGRALETQYF
many,TRBJ2-5,TRBV10-3,TRBD2,TGTGCCATCAGTGATAGTAGCGGGAGCCGACTCCAAGAGACCCAGTACTTC,CAISDSSGSRLQETQYF
few,TRBJ2-3,TRBV11-2,NA,TGTGCCAGCAGCATCGGACCTCGGGGAACGGGCACAGATACGCAGTATTTT,CASSIGPRGTGTDTQYF
few,TRBJ2-1,TRBV5-6,TRBD1,TGTGCCAGCAGCTTAACAAAAGGACAGGGGGTAGGCAATGAGCAGTTCTTC,CASSLTKGQGVGNEQFF
few,TRBJ2-7,TRBV7-8,NA,TGTGCCAGCAGCTTGACGACAGGATACGAGCAGTACTTC,CASSLTTGYEQYF
NA,TRBJ2-3,TRBV5-5,NA,TGTGCCAGCAGCCCGGGACTGTCCCTTCTTGGAGATACGCAGTATTTT,CASSPGLSLLGDTQYF
few,TRBJ1-5,TRBV7-8,NA,TGTGCCAGCAGCTTATTTTCAGTCCTGGTTAGCAATCAGCCCCAGCATTTT,CASSLFSVLVSNQPQHF
NA,TRBJ2-5,TRBV2,NA,TGTGCCAGCACGGCGTCCTTAGCGGAGACCCAGTACTTC,CASTASLAETQYF
many,TRBJ1-6,TRBV12-3/TRBV12-4,NA,TGTGCCAGCAGTTTAGGGTGGCCGCCCAGTTCACCCCTCCACTTT,CASSLGWPPSSPLHF
NA,TRBJ2-3,TRBV29-1,TRBD2,TGCAGCGCTGAAGCGGGGGATACGCAGTATTTT,CSAEAGDTQYF
NA,TRBJ2-7,TRBV20-1,TRBD2,TGCAGTGCTGATCGTACTAGCGGCTACGAGCAGTACTTC,CSADRTSGYEQYF
few,TRBJ2-2,TRBV10-3,TRBD1,TGTGCCATCAGTAGCCGGGACAGGGGCTCCGGGGAGCTGTTTTTT,CAISSRDRGSGELFF
NA,TRBJ2-1,TRBV14,TRBD2,TGTGCCAGCAGCCAACTAGCGGGAGTCGGTGAGCAGTTCTTC,CASSQLAGVGEQFF
few,TRBJ2-3,TRBV29-1,TRBD2,TGCAGCGCGCGGACTAGCGGGAGACAAGATACGCAGTATTTT,CSARTSGRQDTQYF
NA,TRBJ2-2,TRBV5-5,NA,TGTGCCAGCACCGATAGACAGGTGGACACCGGGGAGCTGTTTTTT,CASTDRQVDTGELFF
NA,TRBJ2-6,TRBV20-1,NA,TGCAGTGCTATAGGACGGACTCCTTCTGGGGCCAACGTCCTGACTTTC,CSAIGRTPSGANVLTF
few,TRBJ2-1,TRBV20-1,TRBD2,TGCAGTGCTGGCCCGACTAGCGGGAGTTATGATGAGCAGTTCTTC,CSAGPTSGSYDEQFF
NA,TRBJ2-7,TRBV6-1,NA,TGTGCCAGCGGCTCAAGGGGGTTCTACGAGCAGTACTTC,CASGSRGFYEQYF
NA,TRBJ2-7,TRBV9,NA,TGTGCCAGCAGCCCCCAACTGGGGGCCTACGAGCAGTACTTC,CASSPQLGAYEQYF
NA,TRBJ2-3,TRBV7-2,NA,TGTGCCAGCAGCTTCGATGGAGGTGGCACAGATACGCAGTATTTT,CASSFDGGGTDTQYF
NA,TRBJ2-7,TRBV6-1,NA,TGTGCCAGCAGCCGCCTAAGGACGGTCTACGAGCAGTACTTC,CASSRLRTVYEQYF
few,TRBJ1-2,TRBV3-1,NA,TGTGCCAGCAGACATAGCGCGCAGGCGCTCAACTATGGCTACACCTTC,CASRHSAQALNYGYTF
few,TRBJ1-4,TRBV28,TRBD1,TGTGCCAGCAGTGGGACAGGCTCTAATGAAAAACTGTTTTTT,CASSGTGSNEKLFF
few,TRBJ2-2,TRBV20-1,TRBD2,TGCAGTGCTAGAGATCCTAGCGGGGGTGTGGTCACCGGGGAGCTGTTTTTT,CSARDPSGGVVTGELFF
few,TRBJ2-1,TRBV3-1,NA,TGTGCCAGCAGCCGGGCAGCACGGACTAATGAGCAGTTCTTC,CASSRAARTNEQFF
few,TRBJ2-2,TRBV7-2,NA,TGTGCCAGCAGCTTCCAACCAGGGGCGGACACCGGGGAGCTGTTTTTT,CASSFQPGADTGELFF
many,TRBJ2-4,TRBV20-1,TRBD2,TGCAGTGCTTCGATAGCGGGGGACAAAAACATTCAGTACTTC,CSASIAGDKNIQYF
few,TRBJ2-7,TRBV5-5,NA,TGTGCCAGCAGCTTGGTGGGGGCTGTGGACTACGAGCAGTACTTC,CASSLVGAVDYEQYF
NA,TRBJ2-7,TRBV7-2,TRBD2,TGTGCCAGCAGCTTAGTCCCGAGCGGGGGTCTCTACGAGCAGTACTTC,CASSLVPSGGLYEQYF
many,TRBJ2-2,TRBV30,NA,TGTGCCTGGAGTGTACGGGCCGATAACACCGGGGAGCTGTTTTTT,CAWSVRADNTGELFF
many,TRBJ2-1,TRBV5-1,TRBD1,TGCGCCAGCAGCTTGGGGACAGGCAACAATGAGCAGTTCTTC,CASSLGTGNNEQFF
many,TRBJ2-1,TRBV12-1,NA,TGTGCCAGCAGCTTAGCGGGGGCCCCCTACAATGAGCAGTTCTTC,CASSLAGAPYNEQFF
NA,TRBJ2-1,TRBV29-1,NA,TGCAGCGTGCGCCGGGGGTACAATGAGCAGTTCTTC,CSVRRGYNEQFF
many,TRBJ1-5,TRBV30,TRBD1,TGTGCCTGGAGTGGACAGGGGGCAAATCAGCCCCAGCATTTT,CAWSGQGANQPQHF
many,TRBJ2-7,TRBV29-1,NA,TGCAGCGTCTTGCCAGGGACCCACGAGCAGTACTTC,CSVLPGTHEQYF